One and the same sample provided the 25 T cell receptor beta chains below, sequenced in a study of cytomegalovirus exposure and HLA in healthy donors. The PCR ran on 60 Vbeta and 13 Jbeta primers. Sequenced by immunoSEQ multiplex PCR; TCRdb stores in-frame clones only, minus some. Of about 180,000 clones detected, 80% to 90% appear once; the ten largest clones hold 2.4%. The sequencing input was PBMCs. The source is a male donor in good health and CMV-seronegative.

The CDR3 loop is CASSSGTGGAYGYTF. The CDR3 nucleotides are TGTGCCAGTAGTTCCGGGACAGGGGGCGCGTATGGCTACACCTTC. V is TRBV19 and J is TRBJ1-2; 12 bases map to TRBD1. Germline lookup yields CDR1 LNHDA and CDR2 SQIVND (reference sequence). This CDR3 has 15 amino acids. The V segment lost 5 bases and the J segment 5 bases; nucleotides outside the gene matches: 6.

The V and J genes are TRBV7-8 and TRBJ1-3; 7 nucleotides match TRBD1. J was trimmed by 0 bases and V by 4 bases; bases with no gene match: 0. The CDR3 extends over 14 amino acids. From germline, CDR1 is SGHVS and CDR2 FQNEAQ. The CDR3 DNA is TGTGCCAGCAGCTACAGGGGCTCTGGAAACACCATATATTTT. It codes for CASSYRGSGNTIYF. Variable domain in full (rest from reference TRBV7-8 and TRBJ1-3): GAGVSQSPRYKVAKRGQDVALRCDPISGHVSLFWYQQALGQGPEFLTYFQNEAQLDKSGLPSDRFFAERPEGSVSTLKIQRTQQEDSAVYLCASSYRGSGNTIYFGEGSWLTVV.

The chain couples TRBV11-3 to TRBJ2-3; 8 positions agree with TRBD2. V shed 4 bases, J shed 2 bases, and the junction held 8 bases outside the gene matches. Germline CDR1 and CDR2: SGHNT and YENEEA. CDR3 length equals 16 residues. DNA for the CDR3: TGTGCCAGCAGCTGGGGTTGGCGGGGGGCCACAGATACGCAGTATTTT. This gives the protein CASSWGWRGATDTQYF.

The chain employs TRBV2 and TRBJ2-1; possible D gene TRBD1, 6 bases. Trimming left V 5 bases short and J 1 base short, with 12 bases between. The CDR3 is 15 amino acids. Germline loops: CDR1 SNHLY, CDR2 FYNNEI. CDR3 protein: CASSPGQVSYNEQFF. As DNA, the CDR3 is TGTGCCAGCAGTCCGGGACAAGTTTCCTACAATGAGCAGTTCTTC.

The chain joins TRBV19 to TRBJ2-7; 9 positions match TRBD1. Germline-derived CDR1 and CDR2 are LNHDA and SQIVND (reference sequence). The trim removed 4 bases at V and 4 bases at J, leaving 5 bases unmatched. The CDR3 loop spans 14 amino acids. CDR3 DNA sequence: TGTGCCAGTAGTACGGGACAGGGTGGTTACGAGCAGTACTTC. Translation gives CASSTGQGGYEQYF.

The V call is TRBV4-3, the J call TRBJ2-3, with 12 bases aligning to TRBD2. The length of the CDR3 is 17 residues. The V gene's germline CDR1 is LGHNA and CDR2 YSLEER. Trimming cost V 0 bases and J 4 bases; bases outside gene matches: 5. The CDR3 bases are TGCGCCAGCAGCCAAGAGAGACTAGCGGGGGCCCCAGATACGCAGTATTTT. It translates to CASSQERLAGAPDTQYF.

The chain recombines TRBV5-4 with TRBJ2-6; perhaps TRBD1 as D (6 bases). The CDR3 is 18 amino acids. The V gene lost 1 base and the J gene lost 0 bases, with 14 bases spanning the gap. Germline lookup yields CDR1 SGHNT and CDR2 YYREEE (reference sequence). CDR3 nucleotide sequence: TGTGCCAGCAGCTTGCCCGGACGGACAGACTCTGGGGCCAACGTCCTGACTTTC. It translates to CASSLPGRTDSGANVLTF.

This clone came up once. The J gene is TRBJ1-5, the V gene TRBV5-1; D remains unclear. Germline V lookup: CDR1 SGHRS, CDR2 YFSETQ. V was clipped by 4 bases and J by 4 bases, with 12 bases between them. The CDR3 length is 14 residues. The CDR3 nucleotides read TGCGCCAGCAGCCCCGGGTCTGGGAATCAGCCCCAGCATTTT. Amino acid sequence: CASSPGSGNQPQHF.

The gene calls are TRBV7-3 and TRBJ2-1; tentatively, D is TRBD2 (7 bases). V gave up 2 bases and J gave up 6 bases, with 11 bases separating them. This CDR3 comprises 14 residues. CDR1 SGHTA and CDR2 FQGTGA come from the germline V gene. CDR3 DNA: TGTGCCAGCAGCTTAGGGGGGGCCGTCAATGAGCAGTTCTTC. This translates into CASSLGGAVNEQFF.

The chain carries TRBV28 and TRBJ1-6, with 9 bases lining up with TRBD1. The length of the CDR3 is 17 residues. In germline, CDR1 is MDHEN, CDR2 SYDVKM. The V gene end was trimmed by 6 bases and the J gene end by 10 bases; junction bases not matched to a gene: 16. The CDR3 DNA reads as TGTGCCAGCAGACCTGCACAGGGGGCTCAACCGCGATCACCCCTCCACTTT. It yields the protein CASRPAQGAQPRSPLHF.

This clone has only a few counts. The rearrangement joins TRBV6-5 to TRBJ2-2; D unclear. The CDR3 contains 13 residues. Germline loops: CDR1 MNHEY, CDR2 SVGAGI. V gave up 2 bases and J gave up 8 bases, with 9 bases separating them. In DNA form, the CDR3 reads TGTGCCAGCAGTTACGATCCCGCGGGGGAGCTGTTTTTT. It encodes CASSYDPAGELFF.

The rearrangement uses TRBV5-4 and TRBJ1-6; TRBD1 might be the D (5 bases). Trimming stripped 4 bases from V and 0 bases from J, with 8 bases between. Germline CDR1 is SGHNT and CDR2 is YYREEE (reference sequence). CDR3 size: 15 residues. The CDR3: CASSGGLSYNSPLHF. The CDR3 bases are TGTGCCAGCAGCGGGGGACTCTCCTATAATTCACCCCTCCACTTT.

J is TRBJ1-1 and V is TRBV6-1; possibly TRBD1 for D (6 bases). Germline CDR1 and CDR2: MNHNS and SASEGT. The CDR3 sequence is 15 residues long. V was trimmed by 3 bases and J by 5 bases, leaving 16 bases between them. DNA of the CDR3: TGTGCCAGCAGTGAGGTTGGTAGGGGGTGGACTGAAGCTTTCTTT. It translates to CASSEVGRGWTEAFF.

This chain uses TRBV28 with TRBJ1-3, with D perhaps TRBD1 (5 bases). The CDR3 has 14 residues. Germline V gives CDR1 MDHEN, CDR2 SYDVKM. Trimming pared 7 bases from V and 8 bases from J, leaving 18 bases between. CDR3 protein: CASNKDGGRDTIYF. In nucleotides, the CDR3 is TGTGCCAGCAATAAGGACGGGGGACGGGACACCATATATTTT.

This sequence joins TRBV7-2 and TRBJ2-3; 8 positions match TRBD2. Losses at the gene ends were 1 base for V and 2 bases for J; bases not matched to a gene: 11. Germline V gene data show CDR1 as SGHTA and CDR2 as FQGNSA. This CDR3 contains 18 residues. The CDR3 sequence is CASSLEIPAGGLTDTQYF. CDR3 DNA sequence: TGTGCCAGCAGCTTAGAGATACCGGCGGGGGGCCTCACAGATACGCAGTATTTT.

V and J are TRBV27 and TRBJ2-1, with 14 bases that match TRBD2. In germline, CDR1 is MNHEY, CDR2 SMNVEV (reference sequence). Trimming cost V 7 bases and J 6 bases; bases outside gene matches: 5. The CDR3 contains 15 residues. The chain's CDR3 is CASTRTSGRPNEQFF. CDR3 sequence (DNA): TGTGCCAGCACCCGGACTAGCGGGAGGCCCAATGAGCAGTTCTTC.

This CDR3 reads CASSPLAGNGYTF. The CDR3 region has the DNA TGTGCCAGCAGTCCCCTGGCGGGGAATGGCTACACCTTC. V usage is TRBV28 and J usage is TRBJ1-2; no definite D call. V lost 5 bases to trimming and J lost 6 bases, with 13 bases between them. The germline CDR1 and CDR2 sequences are MDHEN and SYDVKM. The CDR3 is 13 amino acids.

The chain uses TRBV6-5 and TRBJ2-7; the D is unclear. V lost 5 bases to trimming and J lost 0 bases, with 14 bases between them. Germline CDR1 reads MNHEY; CDR2 reads SVGAGI. The CDR3 extends over 15 amino acids. CDR3 sequence: CASSRVSRSSYEQYF. DNA of the CDR3: TGTGCCAGCAGTCGGGTTTCAAGGAGCTCCTACGAGCAGTACTTC.

The V and J genes are TRBV30 and TRBJ2-1; 12 nucleotides line up with TRBD1. V trimming: 1 base; J trimming: 10 bases; junction bases outside the gene matches: 5. Germline assignment: CDR1 GTSNPN and CDR2 SVGIG (reference sequence). The CDR3 has 14 residues. The CDR3 reads CAWSAGTGGNEQFF. For the CDR3, the DNA is TGTGCCTGGAGTGCCGGGACAGGGGGCAACGAGCAGTTCTTC.

A few counts support this clone. The CDR3 sequence is CASSFGTNSNQPQHF. The CDR3 bases are TGCGCCAGCAGCTTTGGGACAAATAGCAATCAGCCCCAGCATTTT. The chain couples TRBV5-1 to TRBJ1-5; D is possibly TRBD1 (6 bases). V was cut by 2 bases and J by 0 bases, with 9 bases left in between. Germline loops: CDR1 SGHRS, CDR2 YFSETQ. The CDR3 runs to 15 residues.

The gene calls are TRBV4-1 and TRBJ1-1; D not resolved. V dropped 0 bases and J dropped 5 bases, with 13 bases sitting between them. The length of the CDR3 is 15 residues. In germline, CDR1 is MGHRA, CDR2 YSYEKL. CDR3 residues: CASSQENSLGTEAFF. The CDR3 DNA is TGCGCCAGCAGCCAAGAGAACTCCCTCGGGACTGAAGCTTTCTTT.

The chain links TRBV6-1 to TRBJ2-7; maybe TRBD1 (6 bases). This CDR3 has 10 residues. Germline CDR1 and CDR2: MNHNS and SASEGT. V lost 9 bases, J lost 4 bases, and 7 bases lay in between. Here the CDR3 DNA reads TGTGCCAGACAGGGTTACGAGCAGTACTTC. Its translation: CARQGYEQYF.

This clone has more than one count but fewer than ten. CDR3 protein: CASSLTTGLADYEQYF. CDR3 DNA: TGTGCCAGCTCACTTACCACGGGACTAGCGGACTACGAGCAGTACTTC. The genes are TRBV18 and TRBJ2-7; 11 bases agree with TRBD2. CDR1 and CDR2 (germline): KGHSH, LQKENI. The CDR3 sequence is 16 residues long. J gave up 3 bases and V 4 bases, and 8 bases lay outside the gene matches.

This chain links TRBV6-1 with TRBJ2-7; 7 bases agree with TRBD1. J gave up 1 base and V 6 bases, and 3 bases lay outside the gene matches. The CDR3 contains 13 residues. Germline V lookup: CDR1 MNHNS, CDR2 SASEGT. CDR3 DNA: TGTGCCAGCAGCGGGACAGTGTCCTACGAGCAGTACTTC. It is translated as CASSGTVSYEQYF.

J is TRBJ2-7 and V is TRBV7-2, with 8 bases matching TRBD1. Germline V lookup: CDR1 SGHTA, CDR2 FQGNSA. The CDR3 has 14 residues. The trim removed 5 bases at V and 1 base at J, leaving 4 bases unmatched. CDR3 in DNA: TGTGCCAGCAGCACTCGACAGGGGTCCTACGAGCAGTACTTC. Amino acids: CASSTRQGSYEQYF.